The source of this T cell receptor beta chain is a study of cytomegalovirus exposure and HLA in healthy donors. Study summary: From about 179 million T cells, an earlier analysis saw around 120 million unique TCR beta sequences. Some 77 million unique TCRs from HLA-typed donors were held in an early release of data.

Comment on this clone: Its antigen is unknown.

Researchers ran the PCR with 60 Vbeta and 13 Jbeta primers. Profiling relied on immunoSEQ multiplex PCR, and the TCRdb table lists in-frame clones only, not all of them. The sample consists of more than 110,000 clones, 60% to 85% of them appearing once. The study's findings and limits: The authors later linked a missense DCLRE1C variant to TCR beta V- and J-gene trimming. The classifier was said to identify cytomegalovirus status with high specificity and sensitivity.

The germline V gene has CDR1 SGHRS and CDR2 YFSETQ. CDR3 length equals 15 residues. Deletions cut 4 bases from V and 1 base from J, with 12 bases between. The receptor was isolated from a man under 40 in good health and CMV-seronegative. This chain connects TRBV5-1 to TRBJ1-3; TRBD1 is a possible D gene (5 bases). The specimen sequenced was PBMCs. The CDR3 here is CASSPGAFSGNTIYF. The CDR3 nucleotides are TGCGCCAGCAGCCCTGGGGCCTTTTCTGGAAACACCATATATTTT.